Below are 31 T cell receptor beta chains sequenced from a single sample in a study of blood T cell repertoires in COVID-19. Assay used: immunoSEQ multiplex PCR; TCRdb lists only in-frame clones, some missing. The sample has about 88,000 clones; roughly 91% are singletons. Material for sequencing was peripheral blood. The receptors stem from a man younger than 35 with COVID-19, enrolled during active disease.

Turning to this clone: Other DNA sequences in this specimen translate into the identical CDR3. The CDR3 DNA reads TGTGCCAGCAGCTTTCTAAATCAGCCCCAGCATTTT. Translated, it gives CASSFLNQPQHF. The V and J genes are TRBV5-6 and TRBJ1-5; D unresolved. The germline V gene encodes CDR1 SGHDT and CDR2 YYEEEE. The CDR3 runs 12 residues. Trimming took 2 bases from V and 4 from J, leaving 4 bases between them. Variable domain in full (rest from reference TRBV5-6 and TRBJ1-5): DAGVTQSPTHLIKTRGQQVTLRCSPKSGHDTVSWYQQALGQGPQFIFQYYEEEERQRGNFPDRFSGHQFPNYSSELNVNALLLGDSALYLCASSFLNQPQHFGDGTRLSIL.

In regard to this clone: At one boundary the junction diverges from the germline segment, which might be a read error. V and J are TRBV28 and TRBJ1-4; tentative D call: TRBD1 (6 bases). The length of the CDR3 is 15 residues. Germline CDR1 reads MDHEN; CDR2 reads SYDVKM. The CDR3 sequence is CASSSVQGQTEKLLF. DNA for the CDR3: TGTGCCAGCTCCTCCGTACAGGGCCAAACGGAAAAACTGCTTTTT.

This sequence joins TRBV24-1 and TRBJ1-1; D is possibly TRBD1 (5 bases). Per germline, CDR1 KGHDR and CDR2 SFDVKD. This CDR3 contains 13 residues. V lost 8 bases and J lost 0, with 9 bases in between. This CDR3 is CATKDRMNTEAFF. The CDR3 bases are TGTGCCACCAAAGACAGAATGAACACTGAAGCTTTCTTT.

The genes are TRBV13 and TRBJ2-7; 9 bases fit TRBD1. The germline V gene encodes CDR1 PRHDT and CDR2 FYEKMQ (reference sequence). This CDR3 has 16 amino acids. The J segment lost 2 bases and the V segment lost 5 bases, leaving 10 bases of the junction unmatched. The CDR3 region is CASSNRQGGKPYEQYF. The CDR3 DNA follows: TGTGCCAGCAGCAACCGACAGGGGGGCAAACCCTACGAGCAGTACTTC.

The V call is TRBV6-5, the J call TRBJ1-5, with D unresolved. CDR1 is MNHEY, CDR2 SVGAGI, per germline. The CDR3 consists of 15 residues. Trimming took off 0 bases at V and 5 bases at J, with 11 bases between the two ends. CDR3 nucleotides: TGTGCCAGCAGTTACTCGAGCAGGCTCGATCAGCCCCAGCATTTT. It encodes CASSYSSRLDQPQHF.

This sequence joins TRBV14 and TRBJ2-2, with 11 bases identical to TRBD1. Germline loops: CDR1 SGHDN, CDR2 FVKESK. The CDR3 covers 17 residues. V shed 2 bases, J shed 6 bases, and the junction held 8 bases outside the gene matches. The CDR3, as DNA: TGTGCCAGCAGCCAACACGGCGGACAGGGGGCCGCCGGGGAGCTGTTTTTT. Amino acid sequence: CASSQHGGQGAAGELFF.

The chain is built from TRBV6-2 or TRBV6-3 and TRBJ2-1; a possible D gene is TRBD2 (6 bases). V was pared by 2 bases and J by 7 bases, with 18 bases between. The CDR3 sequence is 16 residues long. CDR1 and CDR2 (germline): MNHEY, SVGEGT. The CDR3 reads CASSYISGWRVNEQFF. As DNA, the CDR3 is TGTGCCAGCAGTTACATAAGCGGGTGGCGTGTGAATGAGCAGTTCTTC.

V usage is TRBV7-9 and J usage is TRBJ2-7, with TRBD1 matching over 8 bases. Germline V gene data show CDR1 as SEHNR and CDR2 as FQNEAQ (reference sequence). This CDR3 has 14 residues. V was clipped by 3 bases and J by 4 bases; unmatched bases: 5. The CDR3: CASSFQGAFYEQYF. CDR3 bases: TGTGCCAGCAGCTTCCAGGGGGCGTTTTACGAGCAGTACTTC.

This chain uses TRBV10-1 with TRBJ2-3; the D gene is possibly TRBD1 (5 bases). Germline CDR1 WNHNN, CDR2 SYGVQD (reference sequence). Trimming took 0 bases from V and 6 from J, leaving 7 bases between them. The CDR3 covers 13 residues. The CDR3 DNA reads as TGCGCCAGCAGTGAGTCAGCAGGGGATACGCAGTATTTT. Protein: CASSESAGDTQYF.

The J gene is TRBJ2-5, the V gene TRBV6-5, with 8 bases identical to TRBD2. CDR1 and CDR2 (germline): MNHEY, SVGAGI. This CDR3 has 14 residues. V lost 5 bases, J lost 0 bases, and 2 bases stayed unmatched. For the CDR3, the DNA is TGTGCCAGCAGTCGGGGGGGGTACCAAGAGACCCAGTACTTC. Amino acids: CASSRGGYQETQYF.

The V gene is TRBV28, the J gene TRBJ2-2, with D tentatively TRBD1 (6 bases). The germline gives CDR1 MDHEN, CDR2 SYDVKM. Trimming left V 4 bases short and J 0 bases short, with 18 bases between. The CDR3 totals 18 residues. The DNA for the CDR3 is TGTGCCAGCAGTTCCCCCCCCTCGGACAGATCGAACACCGGGGAGCTGTTTTTT. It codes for CASSSPPSDRSNTGELFF. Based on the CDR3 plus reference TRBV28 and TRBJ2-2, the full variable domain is DVKVTQSSRYLVKRTGEKVFLECVQDMDHENMFWYRQDPGLGLRLIYFSYDVKMKEKGDIPEGYSVSREKKERFSLILESASTNQTSMYLCASSSPPSDRSNTGELFFGEGSRLTVL.

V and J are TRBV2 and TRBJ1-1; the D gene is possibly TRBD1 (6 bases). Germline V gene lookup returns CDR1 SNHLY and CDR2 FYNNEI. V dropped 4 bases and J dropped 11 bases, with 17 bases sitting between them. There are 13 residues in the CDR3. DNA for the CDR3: TGTGCCAGCAGTGGACGACAGGAAAGGGGGGCTTTCTTT. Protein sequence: CASSGRQERGAFF.

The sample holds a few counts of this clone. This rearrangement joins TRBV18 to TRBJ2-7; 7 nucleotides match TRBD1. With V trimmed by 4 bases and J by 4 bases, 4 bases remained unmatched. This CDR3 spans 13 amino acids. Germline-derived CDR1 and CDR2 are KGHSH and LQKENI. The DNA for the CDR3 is TGTGCCAGCTCACTGGGACAGATTTACGAGCAGTACTTC. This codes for CASSLGQIYEQYF.

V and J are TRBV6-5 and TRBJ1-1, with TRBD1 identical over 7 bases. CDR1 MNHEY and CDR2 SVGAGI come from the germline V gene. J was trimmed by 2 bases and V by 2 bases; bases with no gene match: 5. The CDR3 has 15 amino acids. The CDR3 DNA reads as TGTGCCAGCAGTTACGGGGGACAGACAAACACTGAAGCTTTCTTT. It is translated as CASSYGGQTNTEAFF.

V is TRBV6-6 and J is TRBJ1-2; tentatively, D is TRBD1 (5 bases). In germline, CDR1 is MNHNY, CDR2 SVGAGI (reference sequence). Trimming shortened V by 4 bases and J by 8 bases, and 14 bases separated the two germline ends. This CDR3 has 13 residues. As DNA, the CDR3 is TGTGCCAGCAGTTTAACAGGTAGACGAGGCTACACCTTC. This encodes CASSLTGRRGYTF.

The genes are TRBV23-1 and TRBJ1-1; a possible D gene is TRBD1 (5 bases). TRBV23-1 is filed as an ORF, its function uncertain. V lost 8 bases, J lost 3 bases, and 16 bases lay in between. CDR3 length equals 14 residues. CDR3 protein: CASGLRPGDTEAFF. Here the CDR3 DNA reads TGCGCCAGCGGGCTGCGACCGGGGGACACTGAAGCTTTCTTT.

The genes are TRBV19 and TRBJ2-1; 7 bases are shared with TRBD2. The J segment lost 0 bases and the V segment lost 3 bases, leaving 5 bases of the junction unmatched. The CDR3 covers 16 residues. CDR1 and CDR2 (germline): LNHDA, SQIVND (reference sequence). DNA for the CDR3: TGTGCCAGTAGTATCAAGGGACTACTCTCCTACAATGAGCAGTTCTTC. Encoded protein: CASSIKGLLSYNEQFF.

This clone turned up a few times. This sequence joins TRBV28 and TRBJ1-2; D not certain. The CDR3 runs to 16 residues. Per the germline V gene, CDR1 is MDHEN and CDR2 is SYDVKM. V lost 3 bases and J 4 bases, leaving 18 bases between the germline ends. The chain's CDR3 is CASSLGGSITSYGYTF. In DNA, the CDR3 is TGTGCCAGCAGTTTGGGAGGGTCCATTACCTCCTATGGCTACACCTTC.

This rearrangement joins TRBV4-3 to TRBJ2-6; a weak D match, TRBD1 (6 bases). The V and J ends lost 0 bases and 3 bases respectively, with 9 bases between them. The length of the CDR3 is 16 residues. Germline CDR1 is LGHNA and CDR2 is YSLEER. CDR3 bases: TGCGCCAGCAGCCAAGATCCACAGGGTGGGGCCAACGTCCTGACTTTC. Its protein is CASSQDPQGGANVLTF.

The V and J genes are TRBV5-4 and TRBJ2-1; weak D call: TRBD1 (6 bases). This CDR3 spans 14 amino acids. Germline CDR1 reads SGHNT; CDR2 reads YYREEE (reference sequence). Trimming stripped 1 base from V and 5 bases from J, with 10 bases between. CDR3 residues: CASSLQGTHNEQFF. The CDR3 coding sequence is TGTGCCAGCAGCTTGCAGGGGACCCACAATGAGCAGTTCTTC.

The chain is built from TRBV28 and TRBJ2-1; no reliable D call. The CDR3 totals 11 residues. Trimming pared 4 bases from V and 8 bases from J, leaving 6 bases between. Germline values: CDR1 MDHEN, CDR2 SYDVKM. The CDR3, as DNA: TGTGCCAGCAGTTCACTCGATGAGCAGTTCTTC. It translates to CASSSLDEQFF.

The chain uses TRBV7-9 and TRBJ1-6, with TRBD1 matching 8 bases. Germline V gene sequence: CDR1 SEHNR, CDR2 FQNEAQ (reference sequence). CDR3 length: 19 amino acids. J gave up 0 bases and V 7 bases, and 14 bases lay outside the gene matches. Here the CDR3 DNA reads TGTGCCAGCACTTCCTTCGGGACAGGCGGAGCCTCCTATAATTCACCCCTCCACTTT. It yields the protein CASTSFGTGGASYNSPLHF.

CDR3 protein: CASSPSTGINGNTIYF. In DNA form, the CDR3 reads TGTGCCAGCAGTCCGTCGACAGGGATCAATGGAAACACCATATATTTT. The V and J genes are TRBV27 and TRBJ1-3; 7 bases are shared with TRBD1. Germline CDR1 is MNHEY and CDR2 is SMNVEV (reference sequence). J was trimmed by 3 bases and V by 5 bases; bases with no gene match: 10. The CDR3 is made up of 16 amino acids.

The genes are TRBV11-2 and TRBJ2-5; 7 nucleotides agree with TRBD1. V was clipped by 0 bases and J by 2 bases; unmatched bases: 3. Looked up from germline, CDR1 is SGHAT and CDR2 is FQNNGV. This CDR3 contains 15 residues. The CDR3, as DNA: TGTGCCAGCAGCTTAGATGGGACAGTGCAAGAGACCCAGTACTTC. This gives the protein CASSLDGTVQETQYF.

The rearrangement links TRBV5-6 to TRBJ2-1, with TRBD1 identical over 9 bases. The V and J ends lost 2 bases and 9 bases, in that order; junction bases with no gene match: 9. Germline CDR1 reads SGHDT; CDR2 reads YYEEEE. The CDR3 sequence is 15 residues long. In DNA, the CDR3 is TGTGCCAGCAGCTTTTACGGGACAGGGTTGAGTGAGCAGTTCTTC. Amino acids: CASSFYGTGLSEQFF.

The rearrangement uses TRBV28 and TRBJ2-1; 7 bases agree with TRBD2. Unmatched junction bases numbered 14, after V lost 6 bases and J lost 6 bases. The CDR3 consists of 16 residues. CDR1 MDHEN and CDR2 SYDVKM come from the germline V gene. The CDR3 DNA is TGTGCCAGCAGGTCATTAAGCGGGACTTTCGTCAATGAGCAGTTCTTC. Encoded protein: CASRSLSGTFVNEQFF.

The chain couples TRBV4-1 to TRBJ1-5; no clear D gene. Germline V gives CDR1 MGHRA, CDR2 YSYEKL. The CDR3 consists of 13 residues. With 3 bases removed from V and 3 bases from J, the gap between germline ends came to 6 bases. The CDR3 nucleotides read TGCGCCAGCAGCCAGACACCCAATCAGCCCCAGCATTTT. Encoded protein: CASSQTPNQPQHF.

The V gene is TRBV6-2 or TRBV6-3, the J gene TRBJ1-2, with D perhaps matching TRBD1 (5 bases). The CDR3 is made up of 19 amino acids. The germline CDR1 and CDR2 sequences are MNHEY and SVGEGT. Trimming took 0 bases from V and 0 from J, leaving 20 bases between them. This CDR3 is CASSYSRSGSVTANYGYTF. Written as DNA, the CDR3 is TGTGCCAGCAGTTACTCGAGATCAGGCTCCGTGACAGCTAACTATGGCTACACCTTC.

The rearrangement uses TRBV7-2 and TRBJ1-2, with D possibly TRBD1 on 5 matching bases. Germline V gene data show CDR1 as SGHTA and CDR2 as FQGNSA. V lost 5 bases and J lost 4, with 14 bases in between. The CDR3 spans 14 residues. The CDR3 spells CASSTQTAFYGYTF. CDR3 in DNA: TGTGCCAGCAGCACCCAGACAGCGTTCTATGGCTACACCTTC.

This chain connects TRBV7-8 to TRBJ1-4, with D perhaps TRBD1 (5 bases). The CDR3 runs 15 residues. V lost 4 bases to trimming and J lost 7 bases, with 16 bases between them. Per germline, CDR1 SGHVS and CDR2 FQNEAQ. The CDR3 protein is CASSSPKGRGEKLFF. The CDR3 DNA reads TGTGCCAGCAGCTCTCCCAAGGGGAGGGGTGAAAAACTGTTTTTT.

CDR3 coding DNA: TGTGCCAGCAGGGCCGACCGGGGGATCTACACTGAAGCTTTCTTT. Protein sequence: CASRADRGIYTEAFF. The chain is built from TRBV7-2 and TRBJ1-1; perhaps TRBD1 as D (5 bases). Trimming shortened V by 6 bases and J by 3 bases, and 17 bases separated the two germline ends. Germline CDR1 and CDR2: SGHTA and FQGNSA. The CDR3 is made up of 15 amino acids.